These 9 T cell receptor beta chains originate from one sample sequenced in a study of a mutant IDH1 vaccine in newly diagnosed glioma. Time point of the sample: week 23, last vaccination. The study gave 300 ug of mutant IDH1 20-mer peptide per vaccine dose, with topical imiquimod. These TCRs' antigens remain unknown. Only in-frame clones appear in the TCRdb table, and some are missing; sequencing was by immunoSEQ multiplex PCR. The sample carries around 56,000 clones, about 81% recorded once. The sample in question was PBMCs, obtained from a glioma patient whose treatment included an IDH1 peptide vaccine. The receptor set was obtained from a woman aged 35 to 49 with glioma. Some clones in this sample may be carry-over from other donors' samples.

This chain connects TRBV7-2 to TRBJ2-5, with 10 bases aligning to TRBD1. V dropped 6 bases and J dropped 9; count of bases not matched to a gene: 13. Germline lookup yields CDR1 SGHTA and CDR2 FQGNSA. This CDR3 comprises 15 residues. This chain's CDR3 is CASSSQHRDRGPQYF. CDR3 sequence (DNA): TGTGCCAGCAGTTCTCAACACCGGGACAGGGGTCCCCAGTACTTC.

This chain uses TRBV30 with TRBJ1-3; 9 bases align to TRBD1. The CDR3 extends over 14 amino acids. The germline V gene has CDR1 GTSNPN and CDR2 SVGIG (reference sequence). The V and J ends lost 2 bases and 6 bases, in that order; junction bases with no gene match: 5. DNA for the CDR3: TGTGCCTGGAGTCCGGGACAGGGCCTAAACACCATATATTTT. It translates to CAWSPGQGLNTIYF.

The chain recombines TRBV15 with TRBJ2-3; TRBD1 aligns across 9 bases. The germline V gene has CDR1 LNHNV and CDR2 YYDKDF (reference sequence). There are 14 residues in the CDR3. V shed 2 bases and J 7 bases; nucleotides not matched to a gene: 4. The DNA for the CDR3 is TGTGCCACCAGCAGACCGGGACAGGGTTATACGCAGTATTTT. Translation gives CATSRPGQGYTQYF.

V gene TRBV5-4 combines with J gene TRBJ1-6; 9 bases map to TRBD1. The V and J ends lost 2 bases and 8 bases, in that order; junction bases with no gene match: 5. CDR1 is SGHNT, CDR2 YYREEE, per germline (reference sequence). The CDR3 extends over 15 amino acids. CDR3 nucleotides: TGTGCCAGCAGCTTAAGGACAGGGGCTTATTCACCCCTCCACTTT. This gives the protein CASSLRTGAYSPLHF.

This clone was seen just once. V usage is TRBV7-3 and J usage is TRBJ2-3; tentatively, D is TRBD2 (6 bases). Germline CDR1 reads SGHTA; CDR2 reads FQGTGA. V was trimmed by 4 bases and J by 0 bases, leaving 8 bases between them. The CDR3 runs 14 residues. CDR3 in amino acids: CASSYSGSTDTQYF. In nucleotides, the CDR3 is TGTGCCAGCAGCTATAGCGGAAGCACAGATACGCAGTATTTT.

The CDR3 DNA follows: TGCGCCAGCAGCGGTTCCAGGGGGTCAGGCTACACCTTC. Translation gives CASSGSRGSGYTF. This sequence joins TRBV5-1 and TRBJ1-2, with 7 positions matching TRBD1. From germline, CDR1 is SGHRS and CDR2 YFSETQ. This CDR3 is built from 13 residues. With 4 bases clipped from V and 8 bases from J, the junction kept 8 bases outside the gene matches.

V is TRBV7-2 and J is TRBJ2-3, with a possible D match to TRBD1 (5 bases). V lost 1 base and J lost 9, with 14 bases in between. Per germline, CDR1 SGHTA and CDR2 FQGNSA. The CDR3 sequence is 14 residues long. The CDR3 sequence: CASSLEKGTGTQYF. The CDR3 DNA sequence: TGTGCCAGCAGCTTAGAGAAGGGCACAGGAACGCAGTATTTT.

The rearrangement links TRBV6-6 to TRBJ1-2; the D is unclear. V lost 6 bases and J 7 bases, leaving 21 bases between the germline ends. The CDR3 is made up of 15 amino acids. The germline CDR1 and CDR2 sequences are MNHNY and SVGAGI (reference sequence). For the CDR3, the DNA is TGTGCCAGCAGGGCTTACGAGGTTTATAGTTCTGGCTACACCTTC. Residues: CASRAYEVYSSGYTF.

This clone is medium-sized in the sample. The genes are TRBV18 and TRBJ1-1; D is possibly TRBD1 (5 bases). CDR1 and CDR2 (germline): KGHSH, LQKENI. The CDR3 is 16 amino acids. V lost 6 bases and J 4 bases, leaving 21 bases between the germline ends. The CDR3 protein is CASSLLGGLEVTEAFF. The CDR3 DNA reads TGTGCCAGCTCCCTGCTTGGGGGTCTAGAGGTCACTGAAGCTTTCTTT.